These 23 T cell receptor beta chains came from one sample sequenced in a study of molecular identifiers for immune sequencing clone quantification. TCRdb called the PCR reads again in MiXCR, with one record for every CDR3 protein. The sample shows under 600,000 distinct CDR3 sequences, around 23% of them seen only once. Specimen: naive CD8+ T cells from blood, with Jurkat cell RNA spiked in. Subset indicated: FACS-sorted CD8+CD4-CCR7+CD45RA+ naive T cells. The receptors originated from a human donor in good health. Some libraries in this study had Jurkat cell RNA spiked in.

The genes are TRBV7-7 and TRBJ2-3; 10 nucleotides match TRBD1. Germline V lookup: CDR1 SSHAT, CDR2 FNYEAQ (reference sequence). This CDR3 has 15 residues. V lost 6 bases to trimming and J lost 2 bases; unmatched junction nucleotides: 5. The CDR3 bases are TGTGCCAGCAGTCGGACAGGGGGAACCACAGATACGCAGTATTTT. Its translation is CASSRTGGTTDTQYF.

The rearrangement links TRBV7-3 to TRBJ1-1, with D unclear. The ends were cut back, 1 base at V and 7 bases at J, with 10 bases in the middle. The V gene's germline CDR1 is SGHTA and CDR2 FQGTGA. The CDR3 totals 13 residues. The CDR3 DNA is TGTGCCAGCAGCTTAATGGGTAGGGATGAAGCTTTCTTT. Protein product: CASSLMGRDEAFF.

This clonotype appeared a few times. The chain employs TRBV12-3 or TRBV12-4 and TRBJ2-2, with no clear D. Trimming shortened V by 2 bases and J by 0 bases, and 7 bases separated the two germline ends. The CDR3 has 15 amino acids. In nucleotides, the CDR3 is TGTGCCAGCAGTTTATACCCGGCGAACACCGGGGAGCTGTTTTTT. This sequence encodes CASSLYPANTGELFF.

In its sample, this clonotype was seen many times. This chain connects TRBV7-9 to TRBJ1-1, with D maybe TRBD1 (5 bases). Between the trimmed V and J ends, which lost 4 bases and 0 bases, there was a span of 9 bases. The CDR3 consists of 14 residues. In germline, CDR1 is SEHNR, CDR2 FQNEAQ (reference sequence). CDR3 amino acids: CASSSQEMNTEAFF. CDR3 coding DNA: TGTGCCAGCAGCTCACAGGAAATGAACACTGAAGCTTTCTTT.

On this clonotype: A much larger clone lies one base from this, so it may be a read error. The chain uses TRBV20-1 and TRBJ2-3, with 11 bases identical to TRBD2. The CDR3 has 15 amino acids. CDR1 is DFQATT, CDR2 SNEGSKA, per germline (reference sequence). DNA for the CDR3: TGCAGTGCCCATCATAGCGGGGGGGTAGCAGATGCGCAGTATTTT. This encodes CSAHHSGGVADAQYF.

In its sample, this clonotype was seen many times. The chain recombines TRBV10-2 with TRBJ1-1; 10 bases map to TRBD1. CDR3 length equals 14 residues. The germline CDR1 and CDR2 sequences are WSHSY and SAAADI. Trimming removed 6 bases from V and 3 bases from J; junction bases left unmatched: 4. The CDR3 nucleotides read TGCGCCAGCAGGGCCGGGACAGGGGACACTGAAGCTTTCTTT. Protein: CASRAGTGDTEAFF.

About this clonotype: This is likely a read error, given that the CDR3 carries no conserved phenylalanine or tryptophan at its end. This chain links TRBV4-3 with TRBJ2-3; tentatively, D is TRBD1 (5 bases). The V gene's germline CDR1 is LGHNA and CDR2 YSLEER. V was cut by 0 bases and J by 0 bases, with 10 bases left in between. The CDR3 runs to 16 residues. The CDR3 DNA reads TGCGCCAGCAGCCAAGAGGCAGGGCGAAGCACAGATACGCAGTATCTT. Protein product: CASSQEAGRSTDTQYL.

This clonotype was recorded at least ten times. This sequence joins TRBV27 and TRBJ2-7; TRBD1 aligns across 7 bases. With 4 bases clipped from V and 3 bases from J, the junction kept 3 bases outside the gene matches. This CDR3 region has 13 residues. The germline gives CDR1 MNHEY, CDR2 SMNVEV (reference sequence). CDR3 loop: CASSYRDSYEQYF. DNA of the CDR3: TGTGCCAGCAGTTACAGGGACAGCTACGAGCAGTACTTC.

This clonotype was seen a few times. This sequence joins TRBV30 and TRBJ2-3, with TRBD2 matching 9 bases. The CDR3 sequence is 16 residues long. The germline V gene has CDR1 GTSNPN and CDR2 SVGIG (reference sequence). Losses at the gene ends were 0 bases for V and 4 bases for J; bases not matched to a gene: 8. CDR3 region: CAWSVGAGGPADTQYF. Here the CDR3 DNA reads TGTGCCTGGAGTGTTGGGGCGGGGGGGCCAGCAGATACGCAGTATTTT.

This clonotype was seen many times. V gene TRBV20-1 combines with J gene TRBJ2-7, with 8 nucleotides matching TRBD2. Per germline, CDR1 DFQATT and CDR2 SNEGSKA (reference sequence). V shed 1 base, J shed 2 bases, and the junction held 7 bases outside the gene matches. The CDR3 is 15 residues long. Here the CDR3 DNA reads TGCAGTGCTAGAGTTTTGTCGGGGGGGGCCTACGAGCAGTACTTC. It yields the protein CSARVLSGGAYEQYF.

The table lists this clonotype with a few counts. The chain couples TRBV7-9 to TRBJ2-3; D gene uncertain. Germline V gives CDR1 SEHNR, CDR2 FQNEAQ (reference sequence). The CDR3 runs to 12 residues. Trimming cost V 3 bases and J 9 bases, with 10 bases left between them. DNA for the CDR3: TGTGCCAGCAGCTTGCTAGGTAAAACGCAGTATTTT. Amino acid sequence: CASSLLGKTQYF.

As for this clonotype: Possible read error: a much larger clone is one base away. The V and J genes are TRBV30 and TRBJ2-3; 10 bases fit TRBD2. There are 16 residues in the CDR3. Per the germline V gene, CDR1 is GTSNPN and CDR2 is SVGIG (reference sequence). CDR3 sequence reads: CAWSVGLAAGTDTQCF. The CDR3 nucleotides are TGTGCCTGGAGTGTTGGACTAGCGGCTGGGACAGATACGCAGTGTTTT.

Ten or more counts support this clonotype. This chain links TRBV20-1 with TRBJ2-1; TRBD2 agrees at 9 bases. CDR1 is DFQATT, CDR2 SNEGSKA, per germline (reference sequence). The V segment lost 5 bases and the J segment 2 bases; nucleotides outside the gene matches: 4. This CDR3 region has 14 residues. The CDR3 region is CSAQLAGTYNEQFF. The CDR3 DNA is TGCAGTGCTCAACTAGCGGGTACCTACAATGAGCAGTTCTTC.

CDR3 sequence (DNA): TGTGCCTGGAGTTGGGGGATCAGCTCCTACGAGCAGTACTTC. It translates to CAWSWGISSYEQYF. The J gene is TRBJ2-7, the V gene TRBV30, with D perhaps matching TRBD1 or TRBD2 (5 bases each). Trimming pared 2 bases from V and 0 bases from J, leaving 11 bases between. Germline V CDR1 and CDR2: GTSNPN, SVGIG (reference sequence). The CDR3 consists of 14 residues.

There are many counts of this clonotype. The chain's CDR3 is CAWSVWTGDYTGELFF. CDR3 DNA sequence: TGTGCCTGGAGTGTGTGGACAGGGGACTACACCGGGGAGCTGTTTTTT. V is TRBV30 and J is TRBJ2-2, with 9 bases fitting TRBD1. Trimming took 0 bases from V and 3 from J; bases not matched to a gene: 5. The CDR3 covers 16 residues. The germline gives CDR1 GTSNPN, CDR2 SVGIG (reference sequence).

V gene TRBV14 combines with J gene TRBJ1-1; maybe TRBD1 (6 bases). V was shortened by 1 base and J by 4 bases, with 10 bases between the two germline ends. The CDR3 is 14 residues long. The V gene's germline CDR1 is SGHDN and CDR2 FVKESK. For the CDR3, the DNA is TGTGCCAGCAGCCAAGGGAACAGGGCCACTGAAGCTTTCTTT. Protein sequence: CASSQGNRATEAFF.

In its sample, this clonotype was seen many times. This chain connects TRBV4-2 to TRBJ2-7; TRBD1 matches at 9 bases. Germline trimming cut 0 bases from V and 5 bases from J; bases unmatched to any gene: 8. CDR1 and CDR2 (germline): LGHNA, YNFKEQ. This CDR3 region has 16 residues. For the CDR3, the DNA is TGTGCCAGCAGCCAAGATGGGACAGGGCCTGGTAACGAGCAGTACTTC. It translates to CASSQDGTGPGNEQYF.

V is TRBV7-9 and J is TRBJ2-1; 8 nucleotides line up with TRBD2. The junction had 6 bases not matched to a gene; V was cut back by 3 bases and J by 8 bases. CDR3 length: 14 amino acids. The germline CDR1 and CDR2 sequences are SEHNR and FQNEAQ (reference sequence). The CDR3 protein is CASSFSGNGDEQFF. The CDR3 DNA reads as TGTGCCAGCAGCTTTAGCGGGAATGGGGATGAGCAGTTCTTC.

V and J are TRBV7-6 and TRBJ1-2; weak D call: TRBD1 (5 bases). The germline V gene has CDR1 SGHVS and CDR2 FNYEAQ. Trimming took off 1 base at V and 2 bases at J, with 14 bases between the two ends. The CDR3 has 16 residues. The CDR3, as DNA: TGTGCCAGCAGCTTAGGGGGGGTCGGACCAAACTATGGCTACACCTTC. The encoded protein is CASSLGGVGPNYGYTF.

This clonotype was counted between two and nine times. The CDR3 nucleotides are TGTGCCAGCAGTTTTCTAGCCCCAGATACGCAGTATTTT. Its protein product is CASSFLAPDTQYF. V is TRBV12-3 or TRBV12-4 and J is TRBJ2-3; TRBD2 is a possible D gene (5 bases). There are 13 residues in the CDR3. Trimming removed 3 bases from V and 4 bases from J, with 8 bases in between.

The V call is TRBV20-1, the J call TRBJ1-1, with TRBD1 matching 7 bases. The CDR3 covers 13 residues. Germline V lookup: CDR1 DFQATT, CDR2 SNEGSKA (reference sequence). Germline trimming cut 5 bases from V and 4 bases from J; bases unmatched to any gene: 7. DNA of the CDR3: TGCAGTGCTCTGACAGGGTATGGCACTGAAGCTTTCTTT. It is translated as CSALTGYGTEAFF.

The sample holds many counts of this clonotype. The V call is TRBV7-2, the J call TRBJ2-3; D not certain. CDR1 is SGHTA, CDR2 FQGNSA, per germline. V was clipped by 5 bases and J by 2 bases, with 20 bases between them. The CDR3 runs to 17 residues. CDR3 DNA: TGTGCCAGCAGCCCAAGAAGGGCACACTATTCCACAGATACGCAGTATTTT. Protein sequence: CASSPRRAHYSTDTQYF.

The table lists this clonotype with many counts. V is TRBV20-1 and J is TRBJ2-7; 10 positions agree with TRBD2. Germline V gene lookup returns CDR1 DFQATT and CDR2 SNEGSKA (reference sequence). CDR3 length: 14 residues. V was pared by 6 bases and J by 0 bases, with 5 bases of the junction left unmatched. The CDR3 is CSAVGLAISYEQYF. The CDR3 region has the DNA TGCAGTGCCGTGGGACTAGCGATCTCCTACGAGCAGTACTTC.